This TCR beta chain was observed in a study of T cells expressing NK-cell markers. Across the study: It was sorted CD3+CD56-NKG2C+, CD3+CD56+NKG2C- and CD3+CD56+NKG2C+ T cells that provided the TCR beta repertoires.

Study-level findings and limits: The dominant NKG2C+ clonotypes represented roughly 1.0-7.5% of CD8+ T cells in several donors. There remained a lack of clarity about HCMV specificity of expanded NKG2C+ T cell clones.

For this clonotype: No antigen is known for it.

In generating TCR beta cDNA, 5'RACE template switching with UMIs was used. From the 5' RACE reads, TCRdb lists one entry per CDR3 protein and no DNA. Its table lists a few hundred thousand distinct CDR3 sequences. Germline lookup yields CDR1 DFQATT and CDR2 SNEGSKA (reference sequence). The CDR3 is made up of 14 amino acids. The rearrangement links TRBV20-1 to TRBJ2-5; TCRdb proposes TRBD1, but this gene call is untestable without DNA. The sequence came from a man aged 18-70 years in good health. The sequencing input was blood T cells: a sorted CD56 or NKG2C T cell subset, CD4+ or CD8+ T cells, or bulk PBMC T cells (not recorded which). CDR3 protein: CSARPDRGGETQYF.